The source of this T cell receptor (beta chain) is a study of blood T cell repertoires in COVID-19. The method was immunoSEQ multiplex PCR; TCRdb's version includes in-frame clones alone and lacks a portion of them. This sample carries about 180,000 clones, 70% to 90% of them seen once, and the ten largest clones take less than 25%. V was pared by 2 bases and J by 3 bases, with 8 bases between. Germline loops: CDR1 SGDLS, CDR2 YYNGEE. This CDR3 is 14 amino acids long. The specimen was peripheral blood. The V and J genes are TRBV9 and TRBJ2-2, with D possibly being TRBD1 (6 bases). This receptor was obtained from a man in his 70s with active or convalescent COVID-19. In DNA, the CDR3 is TGTGCCAGCAGCGTCCAGGGGTACACCGGGGAGCTGTTTTTT. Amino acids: CASSVQGYTGELFF.